A single sample is the source of the 26 T cell receptor beta chains below, sequenced in a study of cytomegalovirus exposure and HLA in healthy donors. This table comes from immunoSEQ multiplex PCR, and its TCRdb copy is limited to in-frame clones, with some not included. The sample consists of about 140,000 clones, 86% of them appearing once. Source material: PBMCs. Source of these receptors: a man younger than 30 in good health and CMV-seronegative.

This clone has more than one count but fewer than ten. J is TRBJ2-5 and V is TRBV15, with 13 bases identical to TRBD2. V shed 0 bases, J shed 4 bases, and the junction held 8 bases outside the gene matches. The CDR3 has 18 residues. The germline V gene has CDR1 LNHNV and CDR2 YYDKDF (reference sequence). DNA for the CDR3: TGTGCCACCAGCAGAGACCCCACGACTAGCGGGAGGACAGAGACCCAGTACTTC. This gives the protein CATSRDPTTSGRTETQYF.

The chain carries TRBV19 and TRBJ1-2; 10 nucleotides agree with TRBD1. CDR1 LNHDA and CDR2 SQIVND come from the germline V gene (reference sequence). V was pared by 5 bases and J by 5 bases, with 2 bases of the junction left unmatched. The CDR3 sequence is 13 residues long. The CDR3 is CASSRDRGYGYTF. The CDR3 bases are TGTGCCAGTAGTCGGGACAGGGGATATGGCTACACCTTC.

This sequence joins TRBV11-2 and TRBJ2-7, with TRBD2 matching over 8 bases. The CDR3 spans 17 residues. The junction had 16 bases not matched to a gene; V was cut back by 4 bases and J by 5 bases. Germline lookup yields CDR1 SGHAT and CDR2 FQNNGV. The CDR3 region is CASSSRGRTRIENEQYF. The CDR3 DNA is TGTGCCAGCAGCTCTCGCGGGAGGACTAGAATAGAAAACGAGCAGTACTTC.

This clone was seen once. The CDR3 loop reads CASSFDRAQETQYF. In DNA, the CDR3 is TGTGCCAGCAGCTTTGACAGGGCCCAAGAGACCCAGTACTTC. V is TRBV7-9 and J is TRBJ2-5, with TRBD1 matching 7 bases. This CDR3 has 14 residues. CDR1 is SEHNR and CDR2 is FQNEAQ in the germline V gene (reference sequence). V dropped 3 bases and J dropped 1; count of bases not matched to a gene: 2.

The rearrangement links TRBV19 to TRBJ1-1; D is ambiguous. Trimming removed 6 bases from V and 10 bases from J, with 12 bases in between. Per the germline V gene, CDR1 is LNHDA and CDR2 is SQIVND (reference sequence). The CDR3 is made up of 11 amino acids. The CDR3 nucleotides read TGTGCCAGTAGGGCGGGCCGCGGAGCTTTCTTT. Translation: CASRAGRGAFF. Based on the CDR3 plus reference TRBV19 and TRBJ1-1, the full variable domain is DGGITQSPKYLFRKEGQNVTLSCEQNLNHDAMYWYRQDPGQGLRLIYYSQIVNDFQKGDIAEGYSVSREKKESFPLTVTSAQKNPTAFYLCASRAGRGAFFGQGTRLTVV.

The gene calls are TRBV18 and TRBJ2-2; D is unclear. The CDR3 covers 13 residues. Trimming removed 0 bases from V and 4 bases from J, with 3 bases in between. Germline CDR1 is KGHSH and CDR2 is LQKENI. The CDR3 bases are TGTGCCAGCTCACCACCCTTCACCGGGGAGCTGTTTTTT. Translated: CASSPPFTGELFF.

This rearrangement joins TRBV2 to TRBJ1-4; TRBD1 matches at 7 bases. There are 17 residues in the CDR3. J lost 2 bases, V lost 6 bases, and 12 bases had no gene match. Germline CDR1 reads SNHLY; CDR2 reads FYNNEI. CDR3 residues: CASRSGQAGSTNEKLFF. CDR3 nucleotide sequence: TGTGCCAGCAGATCAGGACAGGCCGGATCCACTAATGAAAAACTGTTTTTT. Supplemented by reference TRBV2 and TRBJ1-4, the full variable domain reads EPEVTQTPSHQVTQMGQEVILRCVPISNHLYFYWYRQILGQKVEFLVSFYNNEISEKSEIFDDQFSVERPDGSNFTLKIRSTKLEDSAMYFCASRSGQAGSTNEKLFFGSGTQLSVL.

The V and J genes are TRBV4-1 and TRBJ2-3; TRBD1 is a possible D gene (6 bases). The V end lost 4 bases, the J end lost 0 bases, and 14 bases lay between the germline ends. CDR3 size: 16 residues. Germline V gives CDR1 MGHRA, CDR2 YSYEKL. For the CDR3, the DNA is TGCGCCAGCAGCCTTGCCTGGGACACAAGCACAGATACGCAGTATTTT. As protein: CASSLAWDTSTDTQYF.

The chain is built from TRBV15 and TRBJ2-7; perhaps TRBD1 as D (6 bases). With 2 bases removed from V and 5 bases from J, the gap between germline ends came to 19 bases. CDR3 length: 16 residues. Germline V gene data show CDR1 as LNHNV and CDR2 as YYDKDF (reference sequence). CDR3 loop: CATSRRIQGGGDEQYF. CDR3 DNA: TGTGCCACCAGCAGAAGAATACAGGGTGGAGGCGACGAGCAGTACTTC.

The CDR3 protein is CASSRSGRADTQYF. In DNA form, the CDR3 reads TGTGCCAGTAGTAGGAGCGGGAGGGCAGATACGCAGTATTTT. This chain joins TRBV19 and TRBJ2-3, with 10 positions matching TRBD2. Germline V gene sequence: CDR1 LNHDA, CDR2 SQIVND (reference sequence). J was trimmed by 4 bases and V by 4 bases; bases with no gene match: 2. The CDR3 is 14 residues long.

The chain has TRBV6-1 and TRBJ2-1; 8 bases agree with TRBD2. Germline lookup yields CDR1 MNHNS and CDR2 SASEGT. CDR3 length equals 15 residues. V lost 6 bases, J lost 4 bases, and 8 bases stayed unmatched. The DNA for the CDR3 is TGTGCCAGCAGCTTAAGCGGGGGAACTTACAATGAGCAGTTCTTC. The encoded protein is CASSLSGGTYNEQFF.

The table lists this clone with a few counts. The chain couples TRBV19 to TRBJ2-3; 7 bases fit TRBD2. This CDR3 has 15 residues. Germline lookup yields CDR1 LNHDA and CDR2 SQIVND (reference sequence). The trim removed 5 bases at V and 2 bases at J, leaving 7 bases unmatched. The CDR3 protein is CASSGEGRYTDTQYF. The CDR3 region has the DNA TGTGCCAGTAGTGGGGAGGGGCGATACACAGATACGCAGTATTTT.

At least ten counts were recorded for this clone. J is TRBJ1-1 and V is TRBV15, with 10 bases matching TRBD1. The CDR3 spans 16 residues. CDR1 is LNHNV and CDR2 is YYDKDF in the germline V gene (reference sequence). V lost 0 bases, J lost 7 bases, and 8 bases stayed unmatched. This CDR3 is CATSRDRGQGFDEAFF. For the CDR3, the DNA is TGTGCCACCAGCAGAGATAGGGGACAGGGGTTCGATGAAGCTTTCTTT.

The chain is built from TRBV27 and TRBJ1-5, with TRBD1 identical over 7 bases. The CDR3 has 15 residues. In germline, CDR1 is MNHEY, CDR2 SMNVEV (reference sequence). V trimming: 6 bases; J trimming: 1 base; junction bases outside the gene matches: 6. CDR3 sequence: CASSPTTGSNQPQHF. Written as DNA, the CDR3 is TGTGCCAGCAGCCCGACGACAGGGAGCAATCAGCCCCAGCATTTT.

The chain employs TRBV6-5 and TRBJ2-7, with D unclear. CDR1 and CDR2 from the germline V gene are MNHEY and SVGAGI. The V gene lost 2 bases and the J gene lost 3 bases, with 8 bases spanning the gap. CDR3 length: 13 residues. The CDR3 loop is CASSYDMDYEQYF. The DNA for the CDR3 is TGTGCCAGCAGTTACGACATGGACTACGAGCAGTACTTC.

This rearrangement joins TRBV15 to TRBJ1-1; D is ambiguous. Trimming took 1 base from V and 8 from J, leaving 20 bases between them. This CDR3 contains 16 residues. CDR1 is LNHNV and CDR2 is YYDKDF in the germline V gene (reference sequence). The chain's CDR3 is CATSRVYTDPPPEAFF. The CDR3 region has the DNA TGTGCCACCAGCAGAGTATACACAGACCCACCTCCCGAAGCTTTCTTT.

This clone has just one count. The gene calls are TRBV6-1 and TRBJ1-6; a possible D gene is TRBD1 (5 bases). The germline CDR1 and CDR2 sequences are MNHNS and SASEGT. The V end was cut by 4 bases, the J end by 10 bases, with 23 bases between. CDR3 size: 17 residues. Written as DNA, the CDR3 is TGTGCCAGCAGTGCCCTGCTCAGGGTCCCCCCGCTGTCACCCCTCCACTTT. It codes for CASSALLRVPPLSPLHF.

The V call is TRBV5-1, the J call TRBJ2-5, with D maybe TRBD1 (6 bases). The germline gives CDR1 SGHRS, CDR2 YFSETQ. The ends were cut back, 0 bases at V and 2 bases at J, with 14 bases in the middle. The CDR3 is 16 residues long. The CDR3 protein is CASSLAGTGLQETQYF. In nucleotides, the CDR3 is TGCGCCAGCAGCTTGGCCGGAACAGGGCTACAAGAGACCCAGTACTTC.

V usage is TRBV6-1 and J usage is TRBJ1-4; 8 bases are shared with TRBD1. This CDR3 is built from 14 residues. The germline CDR1 and CDR2 sequences are MNHNS and SASEGT. Trimming cost V 6 bases and J 6 bases; bases outside gene matches: 6. CDR3 in amino acids: CASSLDRGDEKLFF. The CDR3 nucleotides are TGTGCCAGCAGCTTAGACAGGGGCGATGAAAAACTGTTTTTT.

The V call is TRBV28, the J call TRBJ2-1, with D possibly being TRBD1 (7 bases). This CDR3 is 13 amino acids long. Germline V lookup: CDR1 MDHEN, CDR2 SYDVKM. V lost 1 base, J lost 14 bases, and 15 bases lay in between. CDR3 DNA: TGTGCCAGCAGTTTATCGAGCTTCAGGGGGGAGTTCTTC. Protein: CASSLSSFRGEFF.

This clone was picked up a small number of times. Distinct nucleotide sequences in the sample also encode this CDR3. The chain links TRBV7-2 to TRBJ2-7; D is undetermined. Per the germline V gene, CDR1 is SGHTA and CDR2 is FQGNSA. V was pared by 4 bases and J by 0 bases, with 4 bases between. The CDR3 loop spans 12 amino acids. In DNA form, the CDR3 reads TGTGCCAGCAGCTCGAGCTCCTACGAGCAGTACTTC. This codes for CASSSSSYEQYF.

The rearrangement joins TRBV6-5 to TRBJ1-2; 7 positions match TRBD1. CDR3 length equals 13 residues. After removal of 9 bases from V and 4 bases from J, the junction contained 8 bases not matched to a gene. Germline values: CDR1 MNHEY, CDR2 SVGAGI. CDR3 nucleotide sequence: TGTGCCAGTGTGCCGAGGGACAGCTATGGCTACACCTTC. Amino acids: CASVPRDSYGYTF.

This chain connects TRBV7-9 to TRBJ2-7, with D possibly TRBD2 on 6 matching bases. The CDR3 runs to 15 residues. Germline loops: CDR1 SEHNR, CDR2 FQNEAQ (reference sequence). Trimming removed 5 bases at V and 3 bases at J, with 17 bases between. The CDR3 is CASSRVEGIDYEQYF. The CDR3 DNA reads as TGTGCCAGCAGCAGGGTGGAGGGGATCGACTACGAGCAGTACTTC.

The rearrangement links TRBV9 to TRBJ2-1; TRBD1 matches 7 bases. The trim removed 2 bases at V and 5 bases at J, leaving 10 bases unmatched. The CDR3 length is 16 residues. The germline CDR1 and CDR2 sequences are SGDLS and YYNGEE. CDR3 loop: CASSVLRGGPDNEQFF. For the CDR3, the DNA is TGTGCCAGCAGCGTCCTTCGAGGGGGCCCGGACAATGAGCAGTTCTTC.

This chain joins TRBV7-9 and TRBJ2-3, with TRBD2 matching 7 bases. CDR3 length equals 14 residues. Germline V gives CDR1 SEHNR, CDR2 FQNEAQ (reference sequence). J gave up 1 base and V 5 bases, and 3 bases lay outside the gene matches. Here the CDR3 reads CASSPTSGTDTQYF. CDR3 nucleotide sequence: TGTGCCAGCAGCCCCACTAGCGGCACAGATACGCAGTATTTT. The complete variable domain, with remaining parts taken from reference TRBV7-9 and TRBJ2-3, reads DTGVSQNPRHKITKRGQNVTFRCDPISEHNRLYWYRQTLGQGPEFLTYFQNEAQLEKSRLLSDRFSAERPKGSFSTLEIQRTEQGDSAMYLCASSPTSGTDTQYFGPGTRLTVL.

The genes are TRBV29-1 and TRBJ2-7; the match to TRBD2 covers 8 bases. Germline V gene data show CDR1 as SQVTM and CDR2 as ANQGSEA. Trimming removed 6 bases from V and 5 bases from J; junction bases left unmatched: 12. The length of the CDR3 is 14 residues. Here the CDR3 DNA reads TGCAGCGTCCAGCCGGGACTAGGTTCCCACGAGCAGTACTTC. As protein: CSVQPGLGSHEQYF.